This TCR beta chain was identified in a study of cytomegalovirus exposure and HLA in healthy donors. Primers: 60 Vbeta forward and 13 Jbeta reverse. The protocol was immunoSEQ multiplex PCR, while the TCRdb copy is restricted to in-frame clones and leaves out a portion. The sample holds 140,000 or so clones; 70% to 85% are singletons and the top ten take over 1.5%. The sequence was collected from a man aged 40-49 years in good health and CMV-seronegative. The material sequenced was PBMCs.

In DNA, the CDR3 is TGTGCCAGCACTCTTGGAGGGGGCCGCACAGATACGCAGTATTTT. Encoded protein: CASTLGGGRTDTQYF. This rearrangement joins TRBV2 to TRBJ2-3; a possible D gene is TRBD1 (7 bases). This CDR3 has 15 residues. The germline V gene encodes CDR1 SNHLY and CDR2 FYNNEI. Trimming left V 7 bases short and J 1 base short, with 15 bases between.